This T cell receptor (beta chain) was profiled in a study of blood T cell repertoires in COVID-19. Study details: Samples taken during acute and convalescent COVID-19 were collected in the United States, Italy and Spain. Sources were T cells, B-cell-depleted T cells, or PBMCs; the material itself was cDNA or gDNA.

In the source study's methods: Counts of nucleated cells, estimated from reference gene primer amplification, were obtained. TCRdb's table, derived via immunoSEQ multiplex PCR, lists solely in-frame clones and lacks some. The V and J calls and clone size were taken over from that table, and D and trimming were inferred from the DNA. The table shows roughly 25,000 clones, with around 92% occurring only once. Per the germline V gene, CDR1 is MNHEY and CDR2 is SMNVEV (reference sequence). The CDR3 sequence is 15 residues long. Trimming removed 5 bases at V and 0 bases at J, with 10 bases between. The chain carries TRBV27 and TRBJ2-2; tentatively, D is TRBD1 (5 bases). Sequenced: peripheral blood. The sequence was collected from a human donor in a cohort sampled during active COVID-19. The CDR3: CASSTGEANTGELFF. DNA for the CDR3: TGTGCCAGCAGTACAGGAGAAGCGAACACCGGGGAGCTGTTTTTT.